These 22 T cell receptor beta chains share one sample of origin, sequenced in a study of CD8+ T cells in alopecia areata (dated by TCRdb to 2017 to 2018). The library came from the immunoSEQ multiplex PCR assay. For TCR sequencing, RNA was extracted from every sample and reverse transcribed into cDNA to serve as template. In its TCRdb copy, this immuneACCESS table keeps in-frame sequences only and misses some clones. Where compared with another copy, unresolved V genes explain less than half of these, and the others have no known cause. Across this sample there are around 100,000 clones, with 55% seen only once. The ten largest clonotypes hold 7.5% to 9% of the sample. The sequenced sample consisted of CD4+ T cells sorted from blood. The receptors were sampled from a human donor in good health.

This clone has only one observation. This rearrangement joins TRBV9 to TRBJ2-5; D is uncertain. This CDR3 has 12 residues. Germline loops: CDR1 SGDLS, CDR2 YYNGEE. V shed 4 bases and J shed 7 bases, with 11 bases lying between them. The chain's CDR3 is CASSQAIGTQYF. The CDR3 coding sequence is TGTGCCAGCAGCCAAGCTATCGGGACCCAGTACTTC.

This clone has a handful of counts. The J gene is TRBJ1-2, the V gene TRBV2; D unclear. V was trimmed by 7 bases and J by 6 bases, leaving 12 bases between them. This CDR3 contains 12 residues. Germline CDR1 SNHLY, CDR2 FYNNEI. CDR3 sequence reads: CASTSGYDGYTF. The CDR3 DNA reads as TGTGCCAGCACCTCAGGATACGATGGCTACACCTTC.

V gene TRBV5-1 combines with J gene TRBJ2-1, with 7 nucleotides matching TRBD2. CDR3 length: 14 amino acids. Trimming at V came to 6 bases and at J to 6 bases, leaving 9 bases not matched to a gene. CDR1 SGHRS and CDR2 YFSETQ come from the germline V gene. The CDR3 region has the DNA TGCGCCAGCAAAATAGCGGGCGAGCTCAATGAGCAGTTCTTC. Translation: CASKIAGELNEQFF.

This clone came up a few times. The rearrangement uses TRBV5-1 and TRBJ2-1; 14 positions match TRBD2. The germline V gene has CDR1 SGHRS and CDR2 YFSETQ. CDR3 length equals 18 residues. Losses at the gene ends were 4 bases for V and 4 bases for J; bases not matched to a gene: 10. The CDR3: CASSPRLAGGPGYNEQFF. The CDR3 DNA is TGCGCCAGCAGCCCGAGACTAGCGGGGGGGCCGGGGTACAATGAGCAGTTCTTC.

V is TRBV30 and J is TRBJ1-2; D is undetermined. Trimming took 5 bases from V and 5 from J, leaving 15 bases between them. In germline, CDR1 is GTSNPN, CDR2 SVGIG (reference sequence). There are 13 residues in the CDR3. The CDR3 loop reads CAWGPNAGYGYTF. CDR3 bases: TGTGCCTGGGGCCCGAATGCTGGGTATGGCTACACCTTC.

This clone has a handful of counts. The chain has TRBV2 and TRBJ1-1, with D unresolved. The V gene's germline CDR1 is SNHLY and CDR2 FYNNEI. Trimming left V 5 bases short and J 0 bases short, with 7 bases between. This CDR3 is 13 amino acids long. The DNA of the CDR3 is TGTGCCAGCAGTCCTACACTGAACACTGAAGCTTTCTTT. Its protein product is CASSPTLNTEAFF.

As concerns this clone: The identical CDR3 is also encoded by other nucleotide sequences in the sample. This sequence joins TRBV7-9 and TRBJ2-7, with unresolved D. Germline CDR1 SEHNR, CDR2 FQNEAQ (reference sequence). V was clipped by 1 base and J by 2 bases, with 9 bases between them. The CDR3 runs to 14 residues. This CDR3 is CASSLGGYPYEQYF. The CDR3 DNA reads TGTGCCAGCAGCTTAGGTGGCTACCCCTACGAGCAGTACTTC.

This clone was observed a single time. This chain connects TRBV15 to TRBJ2-1; 8 bases align to TRBD2. The CDR3 has 15 residues. Trimming at V came to 9 bases and at J to 0 bases, leaving 7 bases not matched to a gene. CDR1 and CDR2 (germline): LNHNV, YYDKDF (reference sequence). The CDR3 region is CATRGGTSSYNEQFF. The CDR3 coding sequence is TGTGCCACTCGGGGGGGTACCAGCTCCTACAATGAGCAGTTCTTC.

The chain links TRBV29-1 to TRBJ2-5; D possibly corresponds to TRBD2 (6 bases). The CDR3 extends over 17 amino acids. The V end was cut by 7 bases, the J end by 5 bases, with 29 bases between. Germline loops: CDR1 SQVTM, CDR2 ANQGSEA. This chain's CDR3 is CSAPSFGGQVSKETQYF. CDR3 coding DNA: TGCAGCGCCCCTTCCTTCGGGGGTCAAGTATCCAAGGAGACCCAGTACTTC.

The genes are TRBV7-2 and TRBJ2-7; 10 nucleotides align to TRBD2. The CDR3 contains 15 residues. V trimming: 3 bases; J trimming: 3 bases; junction bases outside the gene matches: 5. From germline, CDR1 is SGHTA and CDR2 FQGNSA. CDR3 coding DNA: TGTGCCAGCAGCTTCCAGCGGGGGGGCAACTACGAGCAGTACTTC. This translates into CASSFQRGGNYEQYF.

The chain is built from TRBV29-1 and TRBJ1-1; D is possibly TRBD1 (6 bases). The V end was cut by 6 bases, the J end by 0 bases, with 11 bases between. CDR1 and CDR2 from the germline V gene are SQVTM and ANQGSEA. The CDR3 is 13 residues long. The CDR3 DNA sequence: TGCAGCGTGACAGGTTTATTGAACACTGAAGCTTTCTTT. Protein sequence: CSVTGLLNTEAFF.

This chain uses TRBV30 with TRBJ2-6; 10 nucleotides match TRBD2. The J segment lost 2 bases and the V segment lost 2 bases, leaving 6 bases of the junction unmatched. The CDR3 extends over 17 amino acids. Per germline, CDR1 GTSNPN and CDR2 SVGIG (reference sequence). The CDR3 DNA follows: TGTGCCTGGAGTAGAGGAGCGGGGGGGCCTGGGGCCAACGTCCTGACTTTC. Protein: CAWSRGAGGPGANVLTF.

This clone has a handful of counts. The chain carries TRBV9 and TRBJ2-5; D call uncertain. Trimming cost V 4 bases and J 1 base, with 2 bases left between them. Germline lookup yields CDR1 SGDLS and CDR2 YYNGEE. The CDR3 loop spans 11 amino acids. The CDR3 reads CASSSQETQYF. The CDR3 region has the DNA TGTGCCAGCAGCTCCCAAGAGACCCAGTACTTC.

V and J are TRBV28 and TRBJ2-7; TRBD1 matches at 11 bases. Germline trimming cut 4 bases from V and 2 bases from J; bases unmatched to any gene: 1. Germline CDR1 MDHEN, CDR2 SYDVKM. The CDR3 loop spans 14 amino acids. CDR3 coding DNA: TGTGCCAGCAGTTCGGGACAGGGGGCCTACGAGCAGTACTTC. Its protein is CASSSGQGAYEQYF.

This chain links TRBV29-1 with TRBJ2-5, with 11 positions matching TRBD2. The trim removed 7 bases at V and 0 bases at J, leaving 7 bases unmatched. This CDR3 has 15 amino acids. Germline assignment: CDR1 SQVTM and CDR2 ANQGSEA. The CDR3 nucleotides read TGCAGCGCCGGACTAGCGGGCCACTACCAAGAGACCCAGTACTTC. Protein: CSAGLAGHYQETQYF.

This clone was seen a handful of times. J is TRBJ1-6 and V is TRBV30; 8 positions agree with TRBD1. CDR3 size: 13 residues. The germline CDR1 and CDR2 sequences are GTSNPN and SVGIG (reference sequence). The J segment lost 7 bases and the V segment lost 3 bases, leaving 2 bases of the junction unmatched. CDR3 loop: CAWRRQGNSPLHF. CDR3 sequence (DNA): TGTGCCTGGAGACGACAGGGGAATTCACCCCTCCACTTT. The whole variable domain, remainder taken from reference TRBV30 and TRBJ1-6, is SQTIHQWPATLVQPVGSPLSLECTVEGTSNPNLYWYRQAAGRGLQLLFYSVGIGQISSEVPQNLSASRPQDRQFILSSKKLLLSDSGFYLCAWRRQGNSPLHFGNGTRLTVT.

This clone was seen only a few times. The chain is built from TRBV4-1 and TRBJ2-5, with D unresolved. With 0 bases removed from V and 0 bases from J, the gap between germline ends came to 11 bases. The CDR3 length is 16 residues. Germline CDR1 MGHRA, CDR2 YSYEKL. CDR3 DNA: TGCGCCAGCAGCCAAGATGGTCAGATGTACCAAGAGACCCAGTACTTC. Its protein is CASSQDGQMYQETQYF.

This clone was recorded once. The CDR3 reads CSVGQGEVYEQYF. CDR3 nucleotide sequence: TGCAGCGTTGGACAGGGAGAAGTCTACGAGCAGTACTTC. This chain links TRBV29-1 with TRBJ2-7, with 7 bases fitting TRBD1. Trimming removed 4 bases from V and 3 bases from J; junction bases left unmatched: 6. This CDR3 has 13 residues. Germline V gene lookup returns CDR1 SQVTM and CDR2 ANQGSEA.

This clone was observed a few times. The V gene is TRBV30, the J gene TRBJ1-4, with no clear D. Germline CDR1 is GTSNPN and CDR2 is SVGIG (reference sequence). The V gene lost 3 bases and the J gene lost 7 bases, with 12 bases spanning the gap. The CDR3 loop spans 13 amino acids. The CDR3 DNA reads as TGTGCCTGGAGGGGCGTGGGAGGTGAAAAACTGTTTTTT. It codes for CAWRGVGGEKLFF.

In its sample, this clone was seen once. The genes are TRBV29-1 and TRBJ2-7; D not certain. V lost 3 bases and J 3 bases, leaving 12 bases between the germline ends. Germline CDR1 SQVTM, CDR2 ANQGSEA. The length of the CDR3 is 13 residues. The CDR3: CSVEIGIGYEQYF. The CDR3 bases are TGCAGCGTTGAGATAGGGATAGGCTACGAGCAGTACTTC.

The rearrangement uses TRBV2 and TRBJ2-7; D tentatively fits TRBD1 or TRBD2 (5 bases each). This CDR3 is 14 amino acids long. Trimming stripped 4 bases from V and 7 bases from J, with 17 bases between. Germline lookup yields CDR1 SNHLY and CDR2 FYNNEI. In DNA, the CDR3 is TGTGCCAGCAGTGTGGGGTCGGGACCGGGGGAGCAGTACTTC. This codes for CASSVGSGPGEQYF.

This clone was seen at least ten times. V usage is TRBV28 and J usage is TRBJ2-4; D is unclear. The V and J ends lost 6 bases and 16 bases respectively, with 22 bases between them. Germline lookup yields CDR1 MDHEN and CDR2 SYDVKM. This CDR3 is 13 amino acids long. Written as DNA, the CDR3 is TGTGCCAGCAGCAGCTCCGAAGAGGTTCGTCTTTACTTC. It codes for CASSSSEEVRLYF.